This passage covers 32 T cell receptor beta chains from one sample sequenced in a study of beta chain features in type 1 diabetes. Reverse transcribing all isolated RNA meant expressed TCRB transcripts were sequenced. The data were produced by immunoSEQ multiplex PCR, yet TCRdb's version contains in-frame clones alone and is incomplete. The repertoire consists of roughly 220,000 clones, with approximately 16% occurring once and the leading ten covering 0.065% to 0.1%. General study findings and limits: Researchers report that Type 1 diabetes patients had moderately but significantly shorter TCRB CDR3s across all four CD4+ subsets.

The antigens of these receptors remain unknown. Material: naive CD4+ T cells from blood. These receptors came from a young man with type 1 diabetes.

The rearrangement joins TRBV7-2 to TRBJ2-2, with D possibly TRBD1 on 5 matching bases. The CDR3 consists of 15 residues. Trimming left V 6 bases short and J 0 bases short, with 11 bases between. Germline V gives CDR1 SGHTA, CDR2 FQGNSA. The CDR3 DNA sequence: TGTGCCAGCAGTATAATGACAGCGAACACCGGGGAGCTGTTTTTT. This translates into CASSIMTANTGELFF.

This clone is a singleton in its sample. CDR3 amino acids: CAWRANVYNEQFF. CDR3 coding DNA: TGTGCCTGGAGGGCCAATGTCTACAATGAGCAGTTCTTC. The chain uses TRBV30 and TRBJ2-1; no firm D call. With 3 bases removed from V and 3 bases from J, the gap between germline ends came to 9 bases. This CDR3 comprises 13 residues. Germline CDR1 reads GTSNPN; CDR2 reads SVGIG (reference sequence). Full variable domain (outside the CDR3, taken from reference TRBV30 and TRBJ2-1): SQTIHQWPATLVQPVGSPLSLECTVEGTSNPNLYWYRQAAGRGLQLLFYSVGIGQISSEVPQNLSASRPQDRQFILSSKKLLLSDSGFYLCAWRANVYNEQFFGPGTRLTVL.

The table lists this clone with a few counts. This sequence joins TRBV4-3 and TRBJ2-7, with D possibly TRBD1 on 6 matching bases. Germline CDR1 is LGHNA and CDR2 is YSLEER. Trimming left V 2 bases short and J 5 bases short, with 10 bases between. CDR3 size: 13 residues. Here the CDR3 reads CASSQQGNHEQYF. The CDR3 region has the DNA TGCGCCAGCAGCCAACAGGGGAACCACGAGCAGTACTTC.

Turning to this clone: Sequence at one end of the junction differs from germline and may be a read error. This chain links TRBV6-4 with TRBJ2-6, with a possible D match to TRBD1 (5 bases). The CDR3 runs 17 residues. Per the germline V gene, CDR1 is MRHNA and CDR2 is SNTAGT. The CDR3 nucleotides are TGTGCCAGCAGTGCCAAGCCTCAGGGCCCTGGGGCCAACGTCCCGACTTTC. Translation: CASSAKPQGPGANVPTF.

This clone came up a few times. This chain connects TRBV7-3 to TRBJ2-6; D not resolved. In germline, CDR1 is SGHTA, CDR2 FQGTGA. The CDR3 has 14 residues. V was cut by 3 bases and J by 0 bases, with 3 bases left in between. The CDR3: CASSFSSGANVLTF. The CDR3 nucleotides read TGTGCCAGCAGCTTTAGCTCTGGGGCCAACGTCCTGACTTTC.

V is TRBV13 and J is TRBJ2-2; TRBD2 aligns across 13 bases. This CDR3 is built from 17 residues. V lost 5 bases and J lost 5; bases outside the gene matches: 8. Per germline, CDR1 PRHDT and CDR2 FYEKMQ (reference sequence). The CDR3 protein is CASSNGLAGVQTGELFF. The CDR3 DNA reads TGTGCCAGCAGCAATGGACTAGCGGGAGTACAGACCGGGGAGCTGTTTTTT.

The V and J genes are TRBV4-3 and TRBJ2-3; 7 nucleotides match TRBD1. Germline lookup yields CDR1 LGHNA and CDR2 YSLEER. CDR3 length: 13 amino acids. Trimming removed 0 bases from V and 6 bases from J; junction bases left unmatched: 0. The CDR3 region is CASSQDRGDTQYF. In DNA form, the CDR3 reads TGCGCCAGCAGCCAAGACAGGGGGGATACGCAGTATTTT.

This clone was seen more than once but under ten times. The chain recombines TRBV30 with TRBJ2-6, with D possibly TRBD2 on 5 matching bases. CDR1 is GTSNPN, CDR2 SVGIG, per germline (reference sequence). Trimming took 7 bases from V and 0 from J, leaving 16 bases between them. This CDR3 spans 16 amino acids. CDR3: CASPSGIRSGANVLTF. CDR3 bases: TGTGCCTCCCCCTCGGGGATACGCTCTGGGGCCAACGTCCTGACTTTC.

The sample holds a few counts of this clone. The CDR3 spells CASSWGVNQPQHF. The CDR3, as DNA: TGTGCCAGCAGCTGGGGGGTGAATCAGCCCCAGCATTTT. The chain recombines TRBV7-9 with TRBJ1-5; weak D call: TRBD1 (5 bases). V was trimmed by 4 bases and J by 4 bases, leaving 8 bases between them. This CDR3 region has 13 residues. Germline V gives CDR1 SEHNR, CDR2 FQNEAQ (reference sequence).

Points on this clone: In the same sample, other DNA sequences code for this CDR3. The chain recombines TRBV28 with TRBJ2-7; the D is unclear. The CDR3 has 11 residues. Trimming took off 5 bases at V and 3 bases at J, with 5 bases between the two ends. Germline V CDR1 and CDR2: MDHEN, SYDVKM. CDR3 nucleotides: TGTGCCAGCAGTCTTTTCTACGAGCAGTACTTC. As protein: CASSLFYEQYF.

This clone was counted only a few times. The gene calls are TRBV4-1 and TRBJ2-3, with TRBD1 matching over 7 bases. Trimming took 3 bases from V and 9 from J; bases not matched to a gene: 3. CDR3 length: 12 residues. From germline, CDR1 is MGHRA and CDR2 YSYEKL. CDR3 residues: CASSQTGPTQYF. The CDR3 region has the DNA TGCGCCAGCAGCCAGACAGGGCCGACGCAGTATTTT.

The chain is built from TRBV11-2 and TRBJ2-3; 7 nucleotides line up with TRBD2. The CDR3 is made up of 16 amino acids. Per germline, CDR1 SGHAT and CDR2 FQNNGV. Unmatched junction bases numbered 6, after V lost 1 base and J lost 2 bases. The CDR3 DNA is TGTGCCAGCAGCTTAGGGCGGGGGACCGCCACAGATACGCAGTATTTT. It translates to CASSLGRGTATDTQYF.

In its sample, this clone was seen a few times. This chain links TRBV28 with TRBJ2-7; D possibly corresponds to TRBD1 (6 bases). Trimming took off 5 bases at V and 4 bases at J, with 9 bases between the two ends. Germline V lookup: CDR1 MDHEN, CDR2 SYDVKM. The CDR3 covers 12 residues. The CDR3 sequence is CASSQGPYEQYF. CDR3 bases: TGTGCCAGCAGTCAGGGGCCGTACGAGCAGTACTTC.

The J gene is TRBJ2-2, the V gene TRBV2; D not resolved. V lost 5 bases, J lost 3 bases, and 10 bases lay in between. This CDR3 spans 14 amino acids. Germline lookup yields CDR1 SNHLY and CDR2 FYNNEI. The chain's CDR3 is CASSISRDTGELFF. In nucleotides, the CDR3 is TGTGCCAGCAGTATAAGCAGAGACACCGGGGAGCTGTTTTTT.

This clone was found a few times. The chain combines TRBV5-1 with TRBJ2-5; D call uncertain. The CDR3 contains 14 residues. The germline V gene has CDR1 SGHRS and CDR2 YFSETQ. The V end was cut by 3 bases, the J end by 2 bases, with 11 bases between. The CDR3 bases are TGCGCCAGCAGCTCCGGACGGAGACAAGAGACCCAGTACTTC. Protein product: CASSSGRRQETQYF.

V usage is TRBV29-1 and J usage is TRBJ2-3; 8 positions match TRBD2. This CDR3 is 13 amino acids long. Germline V gene sequence: CDR1 SQVTM, CDR2 ANQGSEA. After removal of 3 bases from V and 5 bases from J, the junction contained 4 bases not matched to a gene. CDR3 DNA sequence: TGCAGCGTTGAGAGCGGGAGCCGAGATACGCAGTATTTT. Protein sequence: CSVESGSRDTQYF.

The V call is TRBV7-2, the J call TRBJ2-3; D is undetermined. V lost 3 bases and J lost 4, with 8 bases in between. The length of the CDR3 is 13 residues. In germline, CDR1 is SGHTA, CDR2 FQGNSA. CDR3 sequence (DNA): TGTGCCAGCAGCTTGGGGTCCGCAGATACGCAGTATTTT. This translates into CASSLGSADTQYF.

The chain recombines TRBV30 with TRBJ1-5, with D tentatively TRBD1 (6 bases). This CDR3 is 14 amino acids long. Germline CDR1 GTSNPN, CDR2 SVGIG (reference sequence). V lost 3 bases to trimming and J lost 4 bases, with 13 bases between them. DNA of the CDR3: TGTGCCTGGAGCCTGGGGAGGGGGAATCAGCCCCAGCATTTT. This sequence encodes CAWSLGRGNQPQHF.

V usage is TRBV15 and J usage is TRBJ2-2, with D hard to call. This CDR3 has 15 amino acids. The germline V gene encodes CDR1 LNHNV and CDR2 YYDKDF (reference sequence). V lost 5 bases to trimming and J lost 0 bases, with 10 bases between them. The CDR3 protein is CATSRGRSNTGELFF. CDR3 sequence (DNA): TGTGCCACCAGCCGTGGACGGTCGAACACCGGGGAGCTGTTTTTT. The full variable domain, in which reference TRBV15 and TRBJ2-2 provide the parts outside the CDR3, is DAMVIQNPRYQVTQFGKPVTLSCSQTLNHNVMYWYQQKSSQAPKLLFHYYDKDFNNEADTPDNFQSRRPNTSFCFLDIRSPGLGDTAMYLCATSRGRSNTGELFFGEGSRLTVL.

This chain links TRBV9 with TRBJ1-3; TRBD1 might be the D (6 bases). The CDR3 spans 15 residues. Trimming cost V 4 bases and J 3 bases, with 14 bases left between them. Per the germline V gene, CDR1 is SGDLS and CDR2 is YYNGEE. CDR3: CASSMEGGLGNTIYF. The CDR3, as DNA: TGTGCCAGCAGCATGGAAGGGGGACTTGGAAACACCATATATTTT.

In this sample, this clone turned up a few times. The V call is TRBV2, the J call TRBJ2-5; D uncertain. Germline CDR1 SNHLY, CDR2 FYNNEI. Between the trimmed V and J ends, which lost 6 bases and 4 bases, there was a span of 6 bases. The CDR3 consists of 11 residues. The CDR3 reads CASRNGETQYF. CDR3 coding DNA: TGTGCCAGCAGAAATGGAGAGACCCAGTACTTC.

This clone has just a few counts. This chain uses TRBV4-1 with TRBJ2-3; possible D gene TRBD1, 7 bases. Trimming took 6 bases from V and 3 from J, leaving 16 bases between them. The CDR3 extends over 15 amino acids. CDR1 and CDR2 (germline): MGHRA, YSYEKL. CDR3 amino acids: CASRFAGGTTDTQYF. CDR3 in DNA: TGCGCCAGCAGATTCGCAGGGGGGACGACAGATACGCAGTATTTT.

The genes are TRBV5-6 and TRBJ1-1; D is perhaps TRBD1 (5 bases). The V gene lost 1 base and the J gene lost 1 base, with 5 bases spanning the gap. CDR1 SGHDT and CDR2 YYEEEE come from the germline V gene. This CDR3 has 13 amino acids. The CDR3 region has the DNA TGTGCCAGCAGCTTGAGGGGGAACACTGAAGCTTTCTTT. Protein: CASSLRGNTEAFF.

The chain couples TRBV19 to TRBJ2-3; D perhaps matches TRBD2 (5 bases). With 5 bases removed from V and 4 bases from J, the gap between germline ends came to 19 bases. Germline V gene lookup returns CDR1 LNHDA and CDR2 SQIVND (reference sequence). The CDR3 length is 16 residues. The CDR3 region is CASSPVARWVADTQYF. The CDR3 DNA follows: TGTGCCAGTAGTCCCGTAGCGCGGTGGGTGGCAGATACGCAGTATTTT. Drawing the rest from reference TRBV19 and TRBJ2-3, the complete variable domain is DGGITQSPKYLFRKEGQNVTLSCEQNLNHDAMYWYRQDPGQGLRLIYYSQIVNDFQKGDIAEGYSVSREKKESFPLTVTSAQKNPTAFYLCASSPVARWVADTQYFGPGTRLTVL.

This chain joins TRBV29-1 and TRBJ2-5, with 7 nucleotides matching TRBD1. The V and J ends lost 7 bases and 5 bases, in that order; junction bases with no gene match: 19. This CDR3 region has 16 residues. CDR1 and CDR2 (germline): SQVTM, ANQGSEA. This chain's CDR3 is CSAYLRDSIGRETQYF. In nucleotides, the CDR3 is TGCAGCGCCTACCTCCGGGACAGCATCGGAAGGGAGACCCAGTACTTC. Using reference TRBV29-1 and TRBJ2-5 for the parts outside the CDR3, the full variable domain is SAVISQKPSRDICQRGTSLTIQCQVDSQVTMMFWYRQQPGQSLTLIATANQGSEATYESGFVIDKFPISRPNLTFSTLTVSNMSPEDSSIYLCSAYLRDSIGRETQYFGPGTRLLVL.

There are a few counts of this clone. The chain combines TRBV7-2 with TRBJ2-7; the match to TRBD1 covers 10 bases. The V segment lost 0 bases and the J segment 2 bases; nucleotides outside the gene matches: 1. This CDR3 contains 15 residues. The germline V gene has CDR1 SGHTA and CDR2 FQGNSA. The CDR3 bases are TGTGCCAGCAGCTTAGCTGGACAGGGGGCCTACGAGCAGTACTTC. This encodes CASSLAGQGAYEQYF.

This clone came up a few times. Other DNA sequences in the same sample also yield this CDR3. This rearrangement joins TRBV9 to TRBJ1-1; D is undetermined. Germline CDR1 SGDLS, CDR2 YYNGEE. The CDR3 runs 14 residues. V lost 0 bases and J lost 1, with 7 bases in between. CDR3 amino acids: CASSVVSGNTEAFF. CDR3 DNA: TGTGCCAGCAGCGTAGTATCAGGGAACACTGAAGCTTTCTTT.

The chain recombines TRBV6-1 with TRBJ2-1; D ambiguous. V was clipped by 7 bases and J by 8 bases, with 18 bases between them. CDR3 length equals 14 residues. From germline, CDR1 is MNHNS and CDR2 SASEGT. In DNA form, the CDR3 reads TGTGCCAGCACCCAAGGGCGGTCATTCCATGAGCAGTTCTTC. This translates into CASTQGRSFHEQFF.

This clone was counted only a few times. This chain uses TRBV28 with TRBJ2-4; D remains ambiguous. The CDR3 sequence is 14 residues long. Trimming left V 2 bases short and J 1 base short, with 6 bases between. Germline CDR1 is MDHEN and CDR2 is SYDVKM. The chain's CDR3 is CASSLADAKNIQYF. The CDR3 DNA sequence: TGTGCCAGCAGTTTAGCGGATGCCAAAAACATTCAGTACTTC.

The CDR3 region has the DNA TGCGCCAGCAGCGCAGAGGGGGACACCGGGGAGCTGTTTTTT. Translation: CASSAEGDTGELFF. V gene TRBV5-1 combines with J gene TRBJ2-2; possible D gene TRBD1, 6 bases. This CDR3 has 14 amino acids. CDR1 is SGHRS and CDR2 is YFSETQ in the germline V gene. The V end lost 4 bases, the J end lost 3 bases, and 10 bases lay between the germline ends.

The chain links TRBV29-1 to TRBJ1-4; TRBD1 agrees at 7 bases. J was trimmed by 6 bases and V by 5 bases; bases with no gene match: 6. The CDR3 sequence is 13 residues long. Germline values: CDR1 SQVTM, CDR2 ANQGSEA. The CDR3 DNA reads as TGCAGCGTTTCTGAGACAGGGCATGAAAAACTGTTTTTT. Its protein is CSVSETGHEKLFF.

V usage is TRBV30 and J usage is TRBJ1-6; TRBD1 might be the D (5 bases). Per germline, CDR1 GTSNPN and CDR2 SVGIG (reference sequence). Trimming stripped 8 bases from V and 10 bases from J, with 15 bases between. The CDR3 extends over 12 amino acids. The CDR3 reads CAQSGERSPLHF. The CDR3 nucleotides read TGTGCCCAATCGGGGGAACGATCACCCCTCCACTTT.